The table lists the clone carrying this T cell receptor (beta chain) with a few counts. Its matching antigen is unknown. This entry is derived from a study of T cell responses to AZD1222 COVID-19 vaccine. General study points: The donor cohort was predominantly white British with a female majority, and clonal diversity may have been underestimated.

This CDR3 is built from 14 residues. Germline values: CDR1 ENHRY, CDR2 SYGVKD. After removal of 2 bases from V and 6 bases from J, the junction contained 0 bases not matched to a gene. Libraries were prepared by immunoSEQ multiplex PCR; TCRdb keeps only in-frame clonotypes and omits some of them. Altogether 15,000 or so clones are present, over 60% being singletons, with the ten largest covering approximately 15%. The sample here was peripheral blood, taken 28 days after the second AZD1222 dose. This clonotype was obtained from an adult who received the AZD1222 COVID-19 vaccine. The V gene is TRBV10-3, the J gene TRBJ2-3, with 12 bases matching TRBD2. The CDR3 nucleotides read TGTGCCATCAGTGAGACTAGCGGGGGGGATACGCAGTATTTT. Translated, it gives CAISETSGGDTQYF.